This T cell receptor beta chain was sequenced for a study of T cell repertoires in cytomegalovirus infection. Notes on this clonotype: No antigen is known for it.

Study-wide findings and caveats: HLA-C-restricted CMV clonotypes gave the most frequent clonotype in two of eight donors.

Germline values: CDR1 DFQATT, CDR2 SNEGSKA (reference sequence). The CDR3 is 14 amino acids. V was clipped by 3 bases and J by 5 bases, with 14 bases between them. TCRdb re-analysed the reads in MiXCR, keeping a single row per CDR3 protein. The data hold fewer than 550,000 distinct CDR3 sequences, with about 11% observed a single time. The sequenced sample consisted of PBMCs. This sequence was found in a human donor in good health (CMV status not recorded). Some clones in this sample may be carry-over from other donors' samples. J is TRBJ2-1 and V is TRBV20-1; possibly TRBD2 for D (6 bases). CDR3: CSASRASANNEQFF. CDR3 DNA sequence: TGCAGTGCTAGTCGGGCTAGCGCCAACAATGAGCAGTTCTTC.